Sequencing of this TCR beta chain was carried out in a study of vaccination and CD4 T cells after COVID-19 (dated by TCRdb to between 2021 and 2024). In terms of the full investigation: Every convalescent patient had a positive nasal swab PCR test for SARS-CoV-2, with mild disease in under ten patients and severe disease in one. Culture stimuli were overlapping spike peptide pools from SARS-CoV-2 and from the common cold coronaviruses HCoV-NL63, HCoV-OC43 and HCoV-229E. Post-COVID blood samples from convalescent patients were collected a median of around 100 days after diagnosis, with a range of 35 to 161 days. In control cultures, a CEFX viral epitope pool was used as positive control, an HIV-1 Nef peptide pool was used as negative control, or no peptide was added. Post-vaccine blood samples were collected a median of about 66 days after the second vaccine dose, ranging from roughly 12 to 250 days. The convalescent cohort included six males and four females, with two Hispanic individuals, seven Caucasians, two Asians and one multiracial person. Each participant got two doses of either the Pfizer-BioNTech BNT162b2 vaccine (n=8) or the Moderna mRNA-1273 vaccine (n=2). In approximately eleven COVID-19 convalescent patients and a few infection-naive healthy vaccine recipients, the spike-specific CD4+ TCR repertoire before mRNA vaccination was compared with the repertoire after mRNA vaccination.

This clonotype has just one count. Its antigen is still unknown. Base qualities are not provided; no much larger clone lies one nucleotide away. A lone read is weak support. Summary of the overall study and its limitations: Although the median number of SARS-CoV-2-reactive clonotypes went up from fewer than 25 after infection to 38 after vaccination, the increase was not significant. In convalescent patients, a median around 90% of post-vaccine SARS-CoV-2-reactive clones were detected only after vaccination, suggesting vaccine-specific priming. The number of convalescent patients in the study was relatively small, and the study did not examine early timepoints following natural infection. Of the vaccine-specific clones found in convalescent patients, nearly all (304 of 307) were mono-reactive for SARS-CoV-2 spike instead of being cross-reactive with common cold coronaviruses.

The treatment or condition label, as the study defines it: approximately nine-day PBMC culture with coronavirus spike peptide pools or control peptides (ViraFEST assay). The study used the ViraFEST assay, which expanded antigen-specific T cells with peptide pools and then identified expanded clonotypes by TCR sequencing. The positive SARS-CoV-2 PCR tests of the convalescent patients were dated from March to December 2020, before the Alpha, Beta and Delta variants emerged in the United States. Each well held around 2 million PBMCs cultured in IMDM containing roughly 5.5% human AB serum and approximately 9.8 IU/ml IL-2, with about 9.4 ug/ml peptide pools added. On days 3 and 7, half of the culture medium was replaced with fresh IL-2-containing medium. Once the cells had been in culture for about 10 days, the EasySep CD4+ T cell isolation kit was used to isolate CD4+ T cells by negative selection. Ficoll-Paque Plus gradient centrifugation was used to isolate PBMCs from whole blood, and the isolated PBMCs were then either used fresh or cryopreserved at -140C. In general, triplicate wells were set up for every culture condition.

Library generation was performed with PCR. DNA from cultured CD4+ T cells was subjected to TCR sequencing with the Oncomine TCR Beta short-read assay at the Johns Hopkins FTIC core. Genomic DNA was extracted from the cultured CD4+ T cells with the QIAamp micro DNA kit. The Oncomine TCR Beta libraries from cultured CD4+ T cells were pooled using unique dual indexes and then sequenced on an Illumina iSeq 100. In the original analysis: Non-productive sequences were removed, and CDR3s not starting with C, not ending with F or W, or shorter than 7 amino acids were discarded. The MANAFEST web application was used to identify antigen-specific clonotypes by comparing peptide-stimulated wells against reference wells and other culture wells. Positive clones required FDR below 0.05, an odds ratio above 5, and productive frequency above 0.1% in at least two of three replicate wells. A clonotype counted as cross-reactive if it showed significant expansion both in the SARS-CoV-2 spike wells and in at least one common cold coronavirus spike condition. Levenshtein distances (stringdist) and unrooted phylogenetic trees (ape) in R version 3.6.1 were used to assess CDR3 homology. TCRdb trimmed public reads at Q25 via fastp, called clones via MiXCR and kept in-frame beta chains. Identical CDR3 proteins give one entry, which carries the most common genes and DNA. The V and J calls follow TCRdb's processing rather than the paper's. Counted in this sample were fewer than 15,000 distinct CDR3 sequences; approximately 80% of them appeared once. The top ten hold roughly 10% of the sample.

There are 14 amino acids in the CDR3, from cysteine to phenylalanine inclusive. Only the CDR3 DNA stays, 42 bases, in frame from base 1. V trim: 7 bases; J trim: 4 bases; unmatched bases: 8. CDR1 is given as MDHEN and CDR2 as SYDVKM, both from the germline V gene. This TCR was recovered from a human donor who had recovered from COVID-19. Material: CD4+ T cells from blood, cultured in vitro. The rearrangement joined TRBV28 to TRBJ1-1, with 8 bases in between that match TRBD1. The CDR3 reads as follows: CASTDQGAATEAFF. In nucleotide form, the sequence is TGTGCCAGCACAGACCAGGGGGCTGCCACTGAAGCTTTCTTT. The full variable domain, with segments outside the CDR3 supplied by the reference TRBV28 and TRBJ1-1 proteins, appears as DVKVTQSSRYLVKRTGEKVFLECVQDMDHENMFWYRQDPGLGLRLIYFSYDVKMKEKGDIPEGYSVSREKKERFSLILESASTNQTSMYLCASTDQGAATEAFFGQGTRLTVV.